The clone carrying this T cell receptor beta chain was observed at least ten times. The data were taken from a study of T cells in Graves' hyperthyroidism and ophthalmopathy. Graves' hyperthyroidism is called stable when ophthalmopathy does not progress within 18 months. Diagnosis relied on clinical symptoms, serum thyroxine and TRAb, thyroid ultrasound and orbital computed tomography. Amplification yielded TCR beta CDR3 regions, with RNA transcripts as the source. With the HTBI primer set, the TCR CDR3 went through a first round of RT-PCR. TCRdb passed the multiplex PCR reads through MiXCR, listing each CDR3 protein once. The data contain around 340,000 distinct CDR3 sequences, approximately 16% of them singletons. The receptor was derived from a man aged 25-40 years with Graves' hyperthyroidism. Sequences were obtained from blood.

The CDR3 reads CSGGAGQNTEAFF. CDR3 bases: TGCAGCGGCGGCGCGGGACAGAACACTGAAGCTTTCTTT. The rearrangement joins TRBV29-1 to TRBJ1-1; possibly TRBD1 for D (6 bases). There are 13 residues in the CDR3. Germline CDR1 is SQVTM and CDR2 is ANQGSEA. Trimming stripped 7 bases from V and 1 base from J, with 13 bases between.